This is a list of T cell receptor beta chains from one sample in a study of blood T cell repertoires in COVID-19. Profiled with immunoSEQ multiplex PCR; TCRdb holds only in-frame clones, not every one. Of about 60,000 clones in the sample, around 90% were seen once. Input material: peripheral blood. The receptor source for this set is a human donor with acute or convalescent COVID-19. The donor label of this sample is uncertain. Each CDR3 is given with its conserved first and last residue.

cdr3_aa: CASSQDPLLAPGEQFF
v_call: TRBV4-2
cdr3_length: 16

cdr3_aa: CASSLNRLYSNQPQHF
v_call: TRBV28
cdr3_length: 16

cdr3_aa: CASTANPSSGFPGELFF
v_call: TRBV4-1
cdr3_length: 17

cdr3_aa: CSVEESTGVHIQYF
v_call: TRBV29-1
cdr3_length: 14

cdr3_aa: CAWTGGNNEKLFF
v_call: TRBV30
cdr3_length: 13

cdr3_aa: CASRRGGGWDTEAFF
v_call: TRBV25-1
cdr3_length: 15

cdr3_aa: CASSRANTDTQYF
v_call: TRBV12-3/TRBV12-4
cdr3_length: 13

cdr3_aa: CASSDSWLAGAKGRDTQYF
v_call: TRBV2
cdr3_length: 19

cdr3_aa: CASSLAGTPETQYF
v_call: TRBV7-9
cdr3_length: 14

cdr3_aa: CASSHPTGVSPLHF
v_call: TRBV5-8
cdr3_length: 14

cdr3_aa: CASSLVANQETQYF
v_call: TRBV5-1
cdr3_length: 14

cdr3_aa: CSVDVGGAPYEQYF
v_call: TRBV29-1
cdr3_length: 14

cdr3_aa: CASSRGLEGWETQYF
v_call: TRBV14
cdr3_length: 15

cdr3_aa: CASSEAGLEPQRGYEQYF
v_call: TRBV2
cdr3_length: 18

cdr3_aa: CASSVDTSPGELFF
v_call: TRBV25-1
cdr3_length: 14

cdr3_aa: CALQGYQDYGYTF
v_call: TRBV30
cdr3_length: 13

cdr3_aa: CASSVSWRVGGNYGYTF
v_call: TRBV27
cdr3_length: 17

cdr3_aa: CASSFPGRGAYGYTF
v_call: TRBV28
cdr3_length: 15

cdr3_aa: CASSQGLAGPYEQYF
v_call: TRBV14
cdr3_length: 15

cdr3_aa: CASSLVAGSEYGYTF
v_call: TRBV5-1
cdr3_length: 15

cdr3_aa: CATSRATDTQYF
v_call: TRBV24-1
cdr3_length: 12

cdr3_aa: CASSTNEGRQETQYF
v_call: TRBV4-1
cdr3_length: 15

cdr3_aa: CASSSRRVAVTQYF
v_call: TRBV7-2
cdr3_length: 14

cdr3_aa: CATSDLGVMHF
v_call: TRBV24-1
cdr3_length: 11

cdr3_aa: CAWDRDRRNEQFF
v_call: TRBV30
cdr3_length: 13

cdr3_aa: CATSGDRARDEQYF
v_call: TRBV15
cdr3_length: 14

cdr3_aa: CASSKLQGGELFF
v_call: TRBV5-1
cdr3_length: 13

cdr3_aa: CASSNRGSLSYGYTF
v_call: TRBV28
cdr3_length: 15

cdr3_aa: CASSENWRIQYF
v_call: TRBV2
cdr3_length: 12

cdr3_aa: CASSYGYLAGGSEQYF
v_call: TRBV6-2/TRBV6-3
cdr3_length: 16

cdr3_aa: CSVQGGTNYGYTF
v_call: TRBV29-1
cdr3_length: 13

cdr3_aa: CASSVGDNEQFF
v_call: TRBV10-1
cdr3_length: 12

cdr3_aa: CASSPRETNTGELFF
v_call: TRBV18
cdr3_length: 15

cdr3_aa: CASSTLAYHEQFF
v_call: TRBV6-4
cdr3_length: 13

cdr3_aa: CASGPGLAGGLGTGELFF
v_call: TRBV2
cdr3_length: 18

cdr3_aa: CASRWWGQSTDTQYF
v_call: TRBV5-1
cdr3_length: 15

cdr3_aa: CASSATAGVSPEQYF
v_call: TRBV5-1
cdr3_length: 15